This is a list of T cell receptor beta chains from one sample in a study of blood T cells in healthy people across ages. TCRdb independently ran MiXCR on the 5' RACE reads; one entry per CDR3 protein. The sample comprises more than 1,000,000 distinct CDR3 sequences, around 27% of which are singletons, and around 0.75% rests with the top ten. This sample was also put to use in a study of T cells of mothers and their children.

The sample comprised blood. These receptors were collected from a girl aged 2-15 years in good health. Both conserved end residues are part of each CDR3. The order of the fields is CDR3 protein, CDR3 DNA, clone size, V gene, D gene, J gene. D genes are given only for firm matches. The listing skips clone size in some rows; elsewhere it reads once, few, many or a size class.

CDR3aa: CASRPNALYEQYF
CDR3nt: TGTGCCAGCCGTCCCAACGCCCTCTACGAGCAGTACTTC
abundance: -
v_gene: TRBV6-5
d_gene: -
j_gene: TRBJ2-7

CDR3aa: CSVEDREGEQYF
CDR3nt: TGCAGCGTAGAAGACAGGGAAGGCGAGCAGTACTTC
abundance: once
v_gene: TRBV29-1
d_gene: TRBD1
j_gene: TRBJ2-7

CDR3aa: CASSGRLEIGYTF
CDR3nt: TGTGCCAGTAGTGGTAGGTTGGAGATTGGCTACACCTTC
abundance: -
v_gene: TRBV19
d_gene: -
j_gene: TRBJ1-2

CDR3aa: CASSFLPVSYNEQFF
CDR3nt: TGTGCCAGCAGCTTTCTTCCAGTATCATACAATGAGCAGTTCTTC
abundance: few
v_gene: TRBV7-2
d_gene: -
j_gene: TRBJ2-1

CDR3aa: CASSLPFGGQKETQYF
CDR3nt: TGTGCCAGCAGCCTCCCTTTTGGGGGTCAGAAAGAGACCCAGTACTTC
abundance: -
v_gene: TRBV7-6
d_gene: -
j_gene: TRBJ2-5

CDR3aa: CASSFGGTILGTQYF
CDR3nt: TGTGCCAGCAGTTTTGGCGGGACGATTCTGGGTACGCAGTATTTT
abundance: -
v_gene: TRBV12-3/TRBV12-4
d_gene: -
j_gene: TRBJ2-3

CDR3aa: CASSPSGRTPYNEQFF
CDR3nt: TGTGCCAGCAGCCCTAGCGGGAGAACGCCCTACAATGAGCAGTTCTTC
abundance: -
v_gene: TRBV9
d_gene: TRBD2
j_gene: TRBJ2-1

CDR3aa: CASSSFGGPDFLDTQYF
CDR3nt: TGTGCCAGTAGCTCGTTCGGGGGGCCTGACTTTTTGGATACGCAGTATTTT
abundance: -
v_gene: TRBV19
d_gene: -
j_gene: TRBJ2-3

CDR3aa: CGVEELIGARTSYNEQFF
CDR3nt: TGCGGCGTTGAAGAGCTTATTGGGGCGCGGACCTCCTACAATGAGCAGTTCTTC
abundance: few
v_gene: TRBV29-1
d_gene: -
j_gene: TRBJ2-1

CDR3aa: CASSLGNGPYEKLFF
CDR3nt: TGTGCCAGCAGCTTAGGGAACGGACCTTATGAAAAACTGTTTTTT
abundance: -
v_gene: TRBV7-2
d_gene: -
j_gene: TRBJ1-4